The rows below give T cell receptor beta chains drawn from one sample of a study of T cell changes during pregnancy in multiple sclerosis. The assay was immunoSEQ multiplex PCR, and TCRdb's table has in-frame clones only and misses some. Among roughly 67,000 clones listed, approximately 90% were seen once. Source: peripheral blood, taken in the second trimester of pregnancy. Every receptor here comes from a female donor with multiple sclerosis, enrolled in a pregnancy study. Both conserved end residues are part of each CDR3. Fields, in order: J gene, D gene, clone size, V gene, CDR3 DNA, CDR3 protein. The D gene is left open where the match is weak. Clone size, where shown, is once, few, many, or a class for clones that have expanded.

>TRBJ2-7|-|-|TRBV14
TGTGCCAGCAGCCATTCTACAGGCCCCTACGAGCAGTACTTC
CASSHSTGPYEQYF
>TRBJ1-2|TRBD1|-|TRBV30
TGTGCCTGGAGGGGACAGGGGTGGGCCAACTATGGCTACACCTTC
CAWRGQGWANYGYTF
>TRBJ2-3|-|-|TRBV27
TGTGCCAGCAGTTTATCGACAGGGACTAGTCATTTCGGGCCGGACATGGATACGCAGTATTTT
CASSLSTGTSHFGPDMDTQYF
>TRBJ1-4|-|once|TRBV7-9
TGTGCCAGCAGCTGGGGGGGGAGGAATGAAAAACTGTTTTTT
CASSWGGRNEKLFF
>TRBJ2-1|TRBD2|-|TRBV2
TGTGCCAGTAGGAGAGGAGCGGGGGGATACAATGAGCAGTTCTTC
CASRRGAGGYNEQFF
>TRBJ2-7|-|-|TRBV28
TGTGCCAGCAGCCCCCTGGACACAACTTACTACGAGCAGTACTTC
CASSPLDTTYYEQYF
>TRBJ2-7|-|-|TRBV19
TGTGCCAGCACCGGACAGACCTACGAGCAGTACTTC
CASTGQTYEQYF
>TRBJ1-3|-|once|TRBV19
TGTGCCAGTAGTCTCGGACTCTCTTGGACTGGAAACACCATATATTTT
CASSLGLSWTGNTIYF
>TRBJ1-6|-|-|TRBV21-1
TGTGCCAGCAGCAAGTCGGGAACAGGGACCAATAATTCACCCCTCCACTTT
CASSKSGTGTNNSPLHF
>TRBJ1-5|-|-|TRBV30
TGTGCCTGGGGGCAGGGAGGCCAGCCCCAGCATTTT
CAWGQGGQPQHF
>TRBJ2-7|-|-|TRBV7-6
TGTGCCAGCAGCTTAGCCGCGGATTACGAGCAGTACTTC
CASSLAADYEQYF
>TRBJ2-6|TRBD1|few|TRBV19
TGTGCCAGTAGTATTTTGCGGACAGGTTCTGGGGCCAACGTCCTGACTTTC
CASSILRTGSGANVLTF
>TRBJ1-3|TRBD1|-|TRBV10-3
TGTGCCACGATAGGACAGGGTCTGGGAAACACCATATATTTT
CATIGQGLGNTIYF
>TRBJ2-4|TRBD1|-|TRBV5-8
TGTGCCAGCAGCTTGGGGGCCGGGACAGCAACTCAGTACTTC
CASSLGAGTATQYF
>TRBJ1-2|-|-|TRBV29-1
TGCAGCGTTGAAGCCCCCCAGGGGTCGGGCTACACCTTC
CSVEAPQGSGYTF
>TRBJ1-1|-|-|TRBV4-3
TGCGCCAGCAGCGATGGGCCGCAGGTGAACACTGAAGCTTTCTTT
CASSDGPQVNTEAFF
>TRBJ1-2|-|-|TRBV20-1
TGCATGGGAGGGGACTACTATGGCTACACCTTC
CMGGDYYGYTF
>TRBJ1-1|-|-|TRBV25-1
TGTGCCAGCAGTGGATGGCATGAGGGGGTGGAAGCTTTCTTT
CASSGWHEGVEAFF
>TRBJ1-6|-|-|TRBV30
TGTGCCTGGGGACAGAGCTCCTATAATTCACCCCTCCACTTT
CAWGQSSYNSPLHF
>TRBJ1-1|-|-|TRBV27
TGTGCCAGCAGTTTATGGGGGGCTGAAGCTTTCTTT
CASSLWGAEAFF
>TRBJ1-2|TRBD1|-|TRBV4-3
TGCGCCAGCGGACAGGGTTTCGGAGGCTACACCTTC
CASGQGFGGYTF
>TRBJ2-1|-|-|TRBV19
TGTGCCAGTACTAGGACCCGGGACTTAAACTACAATGAGCAGTTCTTC
CASTRTRDLNYNEQFF
>TRBJ1-5|TRBD1|-|TRBV7-9
TGTGCCAGCAGCTTAGCTTCAGGGGGGATGAATCAGCCCCAGCATTTT
CASSLASGGMNQPQHF
>TRBJ1-2|-|-|TRBV19
TGTGCCAGTAGGTCAGGGGAGAACGGCTACACCTTC
CASRSGENGYTF
>TRBJ2-3|TRBD1|-|TRBV27
TGTGCCAGCAGTCCCGGGACAGGGGGGCCAGATACGCAGTATTTT
CASSPGTGGPDTQYF
>TRBJ2-5|-|-|TRBV20-1
TGCAGTGCCCTCCTCCAAGAGACCCAGTACTTC
CSALLQETQYF
>TRBJ2-2|TRBD2|-|TRBV5-1
TGCGCCAGCAGCCCCACTAGCGACGGGGAGCTGTTTTTT
CASSPTSDGELFF
>TRBJ2-1|TRBD2|-|TRBV5-5
TGTGCCAGCAGCTCGATAAGCGGGAGCTCCTACAATGAGCAGTTCTTC
CASSSISGSSYNEQFF
>TRBJ2-5|TRBD1|-|TRBV4-3
TGCGCCAGCAGCCAACGTCACCCGGGACAGGAGACCCAGTACTTC
CASSQRHPGQETQYF